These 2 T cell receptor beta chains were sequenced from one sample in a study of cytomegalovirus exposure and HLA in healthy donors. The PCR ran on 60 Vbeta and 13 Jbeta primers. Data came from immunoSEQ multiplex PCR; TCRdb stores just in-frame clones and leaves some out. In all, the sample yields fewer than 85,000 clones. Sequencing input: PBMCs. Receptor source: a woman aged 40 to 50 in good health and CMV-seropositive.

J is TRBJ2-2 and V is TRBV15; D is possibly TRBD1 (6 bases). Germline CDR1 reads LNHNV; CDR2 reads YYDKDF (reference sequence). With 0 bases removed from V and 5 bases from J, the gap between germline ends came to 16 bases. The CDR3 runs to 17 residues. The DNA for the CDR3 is TGTGCCACCAGCAGAGATAGAGGCGCAGGGGAGACCGGGGAGCTGTTTTTT. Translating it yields CATSRDRGAGETGELFF.

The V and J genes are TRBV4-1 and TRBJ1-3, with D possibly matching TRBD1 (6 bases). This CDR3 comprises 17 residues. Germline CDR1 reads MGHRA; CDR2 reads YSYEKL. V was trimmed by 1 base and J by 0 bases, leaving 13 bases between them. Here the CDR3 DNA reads TGCGCCAGCAGCCAAGGACAGGCCAGGGGCTCTGGAAACACCATATATTTT. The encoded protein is CASSQGQARGSGNTIYF.